One sample yielded the 7 T cell receptor beta chains listed below, sequenced in a study of T cell repertoires in cytomegalovirus infection. MiXCR, applied by TCRdb to the reads, yields one record per CDR3 protein. The sample carries roughly 230,000 distinct CDR3 sequences, about 12% recorded once. The source material was PBMCs. The receptors originated from a human donor in good health (CMV status not recorded). Some clones in this sample may be carry-over from other donors' samples.

Ten or more counts support this clonotype. The CDR3 spells CASSLAGRGQGYGYTF. In nucleotides, the CDR3 is TGTGCCAGCAGCTTAGCGGGAAGGGGGCAGGGCTATGGCTACACCTTC. The rearrangement links TRBV7-2 to TRBJ1-2; 7 bases fit TRBD1. V shed 0 bases, J shed 4 bases, and the junction held 8 bases outside the gene matches. The CDR3 contains 16 residues. CDR1 is SGHTA, CDR2 FQGNSA, per germline.

This clonotype showed up many times. This chain links TRBV7-8 with TRBJ2-5; TRBD2 might be the D (6 bases). This CDR3 has 16 amino acids. The V end was cut by 1 base, the J end by 1 base, with 13 bases between. Germline V gene sequence: CDR1 SGHVS, CDR2 FQNEAQ. DNA for the CDR3: TGTGCCAGCAGCTTAGGGGCCGGGGGAGCCCAAGAGACCCAGTACTTC. It yields the protein CASSLGAGGAQETQYF. Together with reference TRBV7-8 and TRBJ2-5, the CDR3 gives the full variable domain: GAGVSQSPRYKVAKRGQDVALRCDPISGHVSLFWYQQALGQGPEFLTYFQNEAQLDKSGLPSDRFFAERPEGSVSTLKIQRTQQEDSAVYLCASSLGAGGAQETQYFGPGTRLLVL.

This clonotype has ten or more counts. The gene calls are TRBV15 and TRBJ2-5; no firm D call. Germline CDR1 reads LNHNV; CDR2 reads YYDKDF (reference sequence). The CDR3 length is 12 residues. V gave up 3 bases and J gave up 5 bases, with 7 bases separating them. The CDR3, as DNA: TGTGCCACCAGCAGTGGGATGGAGACCCAGTACTTC. As protein: CATSSGMETQYF.

This chain uses TRBV9 with TRBJ2-7; D not certain. CDR3 length equals 13 residues. The V end was cut by 2 bases, the J end by 6 bases, with 12 bases between. Germline CDR1 is SGDLS and CDR2 is YYNGEE. Written as DNA, the CDR3 is TGTGCCAGCAGCGTCAACGCCCCGGGCGAGCAGTACTTC. Its translation is CASSVNAPGEQYF.

Ten or more counts support this clonotype. V and J are TRBV19 and TRBJ1-1, with TRBD1 matching over 7 bases. The ends lost 6 bases at V and 6 bases at J; junction bases unmatched: 16. The CDR3 is 16 residues long. Germline V lookup: CDR1 LNHDA, CDR2 SQIVND (reference sequence). The CDR3 DNA reads as TGTGCCAGTAGAAACCTCCCCGGGACAGCTTCAGCTGAAGCTTTCTTT. This codes for CASRNLPGTASAEAFF.

Many counts were recorded for this clonotype. CDR3 nucleotides: TGCGCCAGCAGCTCGGACAGAACCTACGAGCAGTACTTC. Translation: CASSSDRTYEQYF. The chain has TRBV5-1 and TRBJ2-7, with a weak D call TRBD1 (6 bases). CDR1 SGHRS and CDR2 YFSETQ come from the germline V gene. Trimming stripped 3 bases from V and 2 bases from J, with 9 bases between. This CDR3 contains 13 residues.

This clonotype came up many times. The chain is built from TRBV20-1 and TRBJ1-1; D is perhaps TRBD1 (5 bases). The V gene's germline CDR1 is DFQATT and CDR2 SNEGSKA (reference sequence). The CDR3 has 10 amino acids. Trimming shortened V by 4 bases and J by 11 bases, and 11 bases separated the two germline ends. This CDR3 reads CSAKGTEAFF. The DNA of the CDR3 is TGCAGTGCTAAAGGGACGGAGGCTTTCTTT.